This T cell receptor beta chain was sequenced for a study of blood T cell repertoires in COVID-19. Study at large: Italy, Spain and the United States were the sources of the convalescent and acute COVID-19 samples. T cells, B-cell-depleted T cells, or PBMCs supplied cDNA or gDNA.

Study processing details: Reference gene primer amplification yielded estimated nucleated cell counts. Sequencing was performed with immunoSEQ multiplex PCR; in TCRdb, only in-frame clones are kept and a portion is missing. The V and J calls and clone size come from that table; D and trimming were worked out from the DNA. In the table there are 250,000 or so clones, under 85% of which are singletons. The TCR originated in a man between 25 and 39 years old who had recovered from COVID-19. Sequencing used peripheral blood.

The CDR3 coding sequence is TGCGCCAGCAGGCCCCCCCGGGACAGGGGGCGGGCTGGCTACACCTTC. Protein: CASRPPRDRGRAGYTF. The genes are TRBV5-1 and TRBJ1-2, with 12 bases aligning to TRBD1. The CDR3 extends over 16 amino acids. The germline V gene has CDR1 SGHRS and CDR2 YFSETQ. Unmatched junction bases numbered 12, after V lost 5 bases and J lost 7 bases. Looking up the rest from reference TRBV5-1 and TRBJ1-2 gives the full variable domain: KAGVTQTPRYLIKTRGQQVTLSCSPISGHRSVSWYQQTPGQGLQFLFEYFSETQRNKGNFPGRFSGRQFSNSRSEMNVSTLELGDSALYLCASRPPRDRGRAGYTFGSGTRLTVV.